This T cell receptor (beta chain) was identified in a study of blood T cell repertoires in COVID-19. Study in general: From T cells, B-cell-depleted T cells, or PBMCs came the material, which was cDNA or gDNA.

The table came from immunoSEQ multiplex PCR; TCRdb's copy has only in-frame clones and leaves some out. The table shows about 110,000 clones, with less than 90% occurring only once. The source is a woman in her sixties with acute or convalescent COVID-19. Material: peripheral blood.

The CDR3 loop is CASRRYGEKLFF. In DNA form, the CDR3 reads TGCGCCAGCAGACGGTATGGTGAAAAACTGTTTTTT. V and J are TRBV5-1 and TRBJ1-4; D gene uncertain. The V end lost 5 bases, the J end lost 7 bases, and 9 bases lay between the germline ends. The CDR3 sequence is 12 residues long. In germline, CDR1 is SGHRS, CDR2 YFSETQ.